What follows is one TCR beta chain and its context. Its specificity is not known. This record comes from a study of shared clonotypes between healthy human individuals. Study-level background: There were three CD4 naive, three CD4 memory, two CD8 naive and one CD8 memory plates per donor. Study results and limitations: Naive subsets usually exceeded memory subsets in estimated richness.

V lost 0 bases, J lost 6 bases, and 13 bases stayed unmatched. CDR1 and CDR2 (germline): SQVTM, ANQGSEA. CDR3 length: 18 residues. The naive CD8 subset, CD45RO-negative cells positively selected for CCR7, excluded terminally differentiated effector memory CD45RA+ cells. Deep-level running was used for the assay. Per the original methods: ImmunoSEQ junction-only sequences lacked quality scores, so their filtering differed. Produced via immunoSEQ multiplex PCR; TCRdb's table is partial and in-frame only. D and trimming were read from the DNA, whereas the V and J calls and clone size are those reported in that table. The repertoire holds roughly 2,000,000 clones, with about 95% as singletons.

The chain uses TRBV29-1 and TRBJ2-2; 10 nucleotides line up with TRBD1. Sequencing used naive CD8+ T cells sorted from blood. The TCR was taken from a man aged 18 to 30 in good health. The CDR3 region is CSVEEWAGTGVGAGELFF. The CDR3 DNA is TGCAGCGTTGAAGAATGGGCAGGGACAGGGGTAGGAGCCGGGGAGCTGTTTTTT.